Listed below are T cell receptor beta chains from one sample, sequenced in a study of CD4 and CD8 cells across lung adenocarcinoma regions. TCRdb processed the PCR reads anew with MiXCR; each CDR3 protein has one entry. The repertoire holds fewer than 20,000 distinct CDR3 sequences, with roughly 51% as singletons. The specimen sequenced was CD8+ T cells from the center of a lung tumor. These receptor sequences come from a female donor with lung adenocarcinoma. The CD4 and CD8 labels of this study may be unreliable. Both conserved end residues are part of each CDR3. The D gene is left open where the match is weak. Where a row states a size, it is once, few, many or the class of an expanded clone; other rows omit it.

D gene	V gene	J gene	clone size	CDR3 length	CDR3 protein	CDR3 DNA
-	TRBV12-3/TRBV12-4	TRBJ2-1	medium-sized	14	CASSQDYYGNEQFF	TGTGCCAGCAGCCAAGACTACTATGGGAATGAGCAGTTCTTC
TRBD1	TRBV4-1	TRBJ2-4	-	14	CGGRGLRGKNTQYF	TGCGGCGGCAGGGGGCTGAGGGGAAAAAACACGCAGTACTTC
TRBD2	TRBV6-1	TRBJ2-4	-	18	CASRRGVAGRRAKDTQYF	TGTGCCAGCAGGCGCGGAGTAGCGGGGCGGCGAGCCAAAGACACTCAGTACTTC
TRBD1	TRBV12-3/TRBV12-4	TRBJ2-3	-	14	CASRGGSGTDTQYF	TGTGCCAGCAGAGGGGGCTCTGGCACAGATACGCAGTATTTT
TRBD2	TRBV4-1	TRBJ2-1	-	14	CASMGLAGVNEQFF	TGCGCCAGCATGGGACTAGCGGGAGTCAATGAGCAGTTCTTC
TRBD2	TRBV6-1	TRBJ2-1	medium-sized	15	CASSVLAGSYNEQFF	TGTGCCAGCAGTGTCTTAGCGGGCTCCTACAATGAGCAGTTCTTC
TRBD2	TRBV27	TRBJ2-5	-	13	CASRGLAEETQYF	TGTGCCAGCAGGGGACTAGCGGAAGAGACCCAGTACTTC
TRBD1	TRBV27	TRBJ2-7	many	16	CASSFSRDSLSYEQYF	TGTGCCAGCAGTTTTTCCCGGGACAGTTTGTCCTACGAGCAGTACTTC
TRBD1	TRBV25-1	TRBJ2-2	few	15	CASDSGQGNTGELFF	TGTGCCAGTGACTCCGGACAGGGTAACACCGGGGAGCTGTTTTTT
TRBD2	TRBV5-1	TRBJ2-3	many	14	CASTPSGGTDTQYF	TGCGCCAGCACCCCCAGCGGGGGTACAGATACGCAGTATTTT
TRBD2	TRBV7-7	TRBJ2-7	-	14	CASSPYSGSYEQYF	TGTGCTAGCAGCCCATATAGCGGGAGCTACGAGCAGTACTTC
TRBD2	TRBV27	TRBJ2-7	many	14	CASSLGLGFDEQYF	TGTGCCAGCAGTTTGGGACTAGGGTTTGACGAGCAGTACTTC
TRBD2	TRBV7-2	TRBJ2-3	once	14	CGSSRGGATDTQYF	TGTGGCAGCAGCCGGGGGGGGGCCACAGATACGCAGTATTTT
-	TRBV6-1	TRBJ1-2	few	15	CASSNQGGADYGYTF	TGTGCCAGCAGCAACCAAGGGGGGGCCGACTATGGCTACACCTTC
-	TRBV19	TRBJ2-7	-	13	CASSLRTSYEQYF	TGTGCCAGTAGTTTACGGACGTCCTACGAGCAGTACTTC
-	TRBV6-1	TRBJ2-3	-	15	CASSDDRCAKDMQYF	TGTGCCAGCAGTGACGACAGGTGCGCCAAAGATATGCAGTATTTT
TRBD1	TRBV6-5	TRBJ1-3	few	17	CASSSLGNRGFGNTIYF	TGTGCCAGCAGTTCCCTCGGGAACAGGGGGTTCGGAAACACCATATATTTT
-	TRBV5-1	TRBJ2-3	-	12	CASSRASDTQYF	TGCGCCAGCAGCAGGGCCTCAGATACGCAGTATTTT
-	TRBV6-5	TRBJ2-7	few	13	CASSYAGTYEQYF	TGTGCCAGCAGTTACGCGGGAACCTACGAGCAGTACTTC
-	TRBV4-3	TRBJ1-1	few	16	CASSQVTAGRNTEAFF	TGCGCCAGCAGCCAAGTCACAGCGGGGCGGAACACTGAAGCTTTCTTT
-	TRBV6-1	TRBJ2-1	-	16	CASSERRGVTYNEQFF	TGTGCCAGCAGTGAACGTAGGGGAGTTACCTACAATGAGCAGTTCTTC
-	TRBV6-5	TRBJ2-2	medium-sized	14	CASSPGTGFGELFF	TGTGCCAGCAGTCCCGGGACCGGCTTTGGGGAGCTGTTTTTT
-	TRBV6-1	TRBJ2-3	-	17	CASSEGLPGREKETQYF	TGTGCCAGCAGTGAGGGGCTCCCGGGCCGGGAGAAAGAGACGCAGTATTTT
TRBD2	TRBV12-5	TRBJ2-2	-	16	CASGLGSSGRAGELFF	TGTGCTAGTGGTTTGGGATCTAGCGGGAGGGCCGGGGAGCTGTTTTTT
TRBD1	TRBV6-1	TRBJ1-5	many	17	CASTPVGQGAPKQPQHF	TGTGCCAGCACCCCCGTCGGACAGGGGGCGCCTAAACAGCCCCAGCATTTT
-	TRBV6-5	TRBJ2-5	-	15	CASSYSSWLQETQYF	TGTGCCAGCAGTTACTCGAGTTGGCTTCAAGAGACCCAGTACTTC
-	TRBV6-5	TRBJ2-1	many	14	CASSYEPPRDEQFF	TGTGCCAGCAGTTACGAGCCGCCGAGGGATGAGCAGTTCTTC
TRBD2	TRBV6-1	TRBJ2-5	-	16	CASAGAGGGDSETQYF	TGTGCCAGCGCGGGAGCCGGGGGAGGTGACTCAGAGACCCAGTACTTC
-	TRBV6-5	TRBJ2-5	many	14	CASSYLGSQETQYF	TGTGCCAGCAGTTACCTTGGGAGTCAAGAGACCCAGTACTTC
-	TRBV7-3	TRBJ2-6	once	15	CARSSGRAAKNTQYF	TGTGCCCGCAGCTCGGGGCGGGCAGCCAAAAACACGCAGTATTTC
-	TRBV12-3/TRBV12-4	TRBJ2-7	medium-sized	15	CASSQGAGGTYEQYF	TGTGCCAGCAGTCAGGGGGCGGGGGGTACCTACGAGCAGTACTTC
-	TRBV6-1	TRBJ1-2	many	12	CASTLGGTGYTF	TGTGCCAGCACCCTAGGGGGAACTGGCTACACCTTC
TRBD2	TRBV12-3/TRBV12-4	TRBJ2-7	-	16	CASSSGLAGGLYEQYF	TGTGCCAGCAGTTCGGGACTAGCGGGGGGGCTCTACGAGCAGTACTTC
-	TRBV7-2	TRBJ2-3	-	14	CASSLRAQGDTQYF	TGTGCCAGCAGCTTAAGGGCCCAGGGGGATACGCAGTATTTT
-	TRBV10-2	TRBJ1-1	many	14	CASSESDQNTEAFF	TGCGCCAGCAGTGAGTCGGATCAAAACACTGAAGCTTTCTTT
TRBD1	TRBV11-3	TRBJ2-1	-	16	CASSLDGTGARNEQFF	TGTGCCAGCAGCTTAGACGGGACAGGGGCTCGGAATGAGCAGTTCTTC
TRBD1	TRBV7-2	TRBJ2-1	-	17	CASSHHRGPSLGNEQFF	TGTGCCAGCAGCCACCACAGGGGGCCCTCCTTGGGCAATGAGCAGTTCTTC
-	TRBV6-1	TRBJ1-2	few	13	CASSPLLAGGYTF	TGTGCCAGCAGTCCCCTACTTGCAGGCGGCTACACCTTC
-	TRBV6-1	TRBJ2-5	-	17	CASSRAPSGLAQDIQYF	TGTGCCAGCAGCCGTGCACCCAGCGGCCTAGCCCAAGACATCCAGTACTTC
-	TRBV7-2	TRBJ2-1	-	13	CASSFGSGRGQFF	TGTGCCAGCAGCTTCGGTAGCGGAAGAGGTCAGTTCTTC
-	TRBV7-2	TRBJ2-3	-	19	CACGLKGGGWRVGPETQYF	TGTGCCTGCGGCTTAAAGGGGGGAGGCTGGCGGGTGGGCCCAGAGACCCAGTATTTC
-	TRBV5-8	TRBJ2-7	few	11	CASSSVYEQYF	TGTGCCAGCAGCTCCGTCTACGAGCAGTACTTC
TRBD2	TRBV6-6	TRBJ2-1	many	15	CASSYGSGRQNEQFF	TGTGCCAGCAGTTACGGGAGCGGGAGACAAAATGAGCAGTTCTTC